The entry below gives a single T cell receptor beta chain sequence along with its context. No antigen is known for it. The input lacks base qualities; no much larger clone sits a single base away. To prepare the library, the immunoSEQ multiplex PCR assay was applied. For the multiplex PCR, a mixture combining 60 forward primers for TCR Vbeta segments and 13 reverse primers for TCR Jbeta segments was used. The CDR3 region of rearranged TCR beta genes was amplified from genomic DNA by a multiplex PCR assay. The Illumina HiSeq System was used to sequence the amplified TCR beta libraries as 87-base-pair reads. The study's own analysis went as follows. A later analysis counted about 80 million unique TCR beta chains across the 670 or so repertoires, and around 12 million of these chains were shared by at least two donors. Raw reads were error-corrected and collapsed into unique sequences by a nearest-neighbor algorithm in which closely related sequences were merged to remove PCR and sequencing errors. To assign V, D and J gene segments, CDR3 sequences were aligned to IMGT reference sequences. Each retained sequence needed at least a six-nucleotide match to both a V gene segment and a J gene segment. Rearrangements were classified as productive when the CDR3 lacked stop codons and remained in frame with V and J, and all other rearrangements were classified as non-productive. Following IMGT convention, CDR3 was defined as the stretch from the second conserved V-encoded cysteine up to the conserved J-encoded phenylalanine. The earlier analysis of about 500 of the donors excluded sequences that lacked an unambiguous match to a single V gene segment. In an earlier analysis of a few hundred of the donors, a V segment was called functional when productive rearrangements were above 56.7%, and segregating when the standard deviation between donors exceeded 5%. To diagnose cytomegalovirus status from the catalog of TCR beta chain sequences, a statistical classification framework was built. V and J gene assignment, in a later analysis, came from comparing TCR nucleotide sequences with IMGT/GENE-DB human TR gene sequences. In a later analysis, CDR3 sequences and most-parsimonious VDJ recombination scenarios were assigned using the TCRdist pipeline. In a later analysis, each TCR beta chain was defined by its CDR3 amino acid sequence together with its V-gene family, and reads without a unique V-gene family were excluded. In a later analysis, 450 to 600 highly shared, low-generation-probability nucleotide sequences were removed to address suspected cross-contamination and a sequencing artifact. In a later analysis, a clonal expansion index for each public chain was calculated from normalized within-repertoire ranks of inferred template counts. In a later analysis, generation probabilities were computed with a VDJ recombination model fitted to out-of-frame rearrangements, and the resulting probabilities were checked against IGoR. A later analysis scored TCR-TCR, TCR-HLA and TCR-CMV co-occurrence with hypergeometric tests, applying a repertoire-size bias correction to TCR pairs. In a later analysis, false discovery rates were estimated by permuting HLA or CMV assignments 20 times. A later analysis grouped co-occurring TCRs with DBSCAN, adding TCRdist sequence similarity when clustering within HLA-allele-positive subsets. For co-occurrence clustering, repertoires with fewer than 30,000 or more than 120,000 public chains were excluded, along with a handful of repertoires with anomalous nucleotide sharing. TCRdb obtained this table from immuneACCESS and retained in-frame rearrangements with V and J assigned. These tables miss some clones; where compared with another copy, unresolved V genes account for less than half of the shortfall, and the remainder is unexplained. The V and J calls and clone size come from that table; D and trimming were worked out from the DNA. The sample profile shows over 90,000 clones; 60% to 80% of them were found once. The top ten constitute 3.2% of the sample.

The cohort comprised around 700 healthy bone marrow donors. At the time of sampling, all cohort members were nominally healthy, though unrecorded immune exposures were likely present. The donor was CMV seronegative and was included in the group of approximately 350 seronegative cohort members. Every donor gave a peripheral blood sample, and the peripheral blood mononuclear cells from that sample were used for TCR beta sequencing. Genomic DNA was extracted from the blood cell samples with the Qiagen DNeasy Blood Extraction Kit. This entry comes from a study of cytomegalovirus exposure and HLA in healthy donors (TCRdb year 2017). For the wider study: In an earlier analysis of 587 of the donors, approximately 300 Gb of sequence data and 100 million or so unique TCR beta sequences from approximately 180 million T cells were reported. Genome-wide SNP genotypes for about 60% of the 666 donors were used in a later genetic analysis, which treated that subset as a discovery cohort. An early release covering around 630 HLA-typed donors comprised about 290 gigabases of sequencing data and some 79 million unique TCR sequences. The study used immunosequencing to profile the T cell repertoires of several hundred subjects and linked those repertoires to cytomegalovirus serostatus. On average, about 240,000 unique TCR beta nucleotide sequences were sequenced per donor among 398 genotyped donors of the cohort, with roughly 18% of those sequences being non-productive. Because of strong linkage in the cohort, 5 or 6 DR-DQ haplotypes were treated as single units for association and clustering. Of the 300 to 400 genotyped donors, 81% fell in the genetic ancestry cluster associated with self-reported Caucasian donors. A later analysis re-examined previously published TCR beta repertoires from just over 650 donors and added high-resolution HLA genotyping to investigate patterns of TCR occurrence. The number of typed donors differed by locus: about 620-640 for A, B, C, DRB1 and DQB1; 522 for DQA1; approximately 600 for DPA1; and about 450 for DPB1. HLA typing covered class I and class II loci at four-digit resolution. Along with the approximately 620-subject first cohort, a separate validation cohort of roughly 110 different subjects was used. To predict cytomegalovirus infection status, the study combined high-throughput TCR immunosequencing, statistical association of individual TCRs with disease status, and machine learning. To decide whether each TCR beta V gene segment behaved as functional or pseudogenic, an earlier analysis of approximately 620 of the donors relied on high-throughput TCR beta sequencing. The study aimed to test whether cataloging public T cell receptors could reveal signatures of past pathogen exposure. Rather than using new phenotypic data, the later analysis identified candidate immune exposures from TCR beta sequences and from how often those sequences occurred across donors. Donor age, sex, ethnicity and CMV serostatus were collected together with the repertoire data. All discovery cohort repertoires had been generated using a single sequencing platform.

The paper as a whole reports these results and caveats: A few of the identified cytomegalovirus-associated TCR beta chains were confirmed in vitro to be specific for cytomegalovirus antigens. Strong co-occurrence of HLA alleles, especially DR and DQ, made assigning TCR associations to individual alleles difficult. Because the 87-base-pair reads could not distinguish some IMGT-functional V segments, including TRBV6-2 and TRBV6-3, those segments were excluded. In a later analysis, several top co-occurrence clusters were reported to appear linked to parvovirus B19, influenza, CMV and Epstein-Barr virus. A cluster of highly shared sequence variants was judged likely to represent a technical artifact of the sequencing pipeline. Because HLA typing was unavailable for some donors at each locus, only the typed subset was used in association tests. According to a later genetic analysis, donors in an Asian-associated ancestry cluster had fewer N-insertions in productive TCRs than the approximately 630-donor mean. The study gave a list of 150 to 200 TCR beta chains associated with cytomegalovirus. Presence/absence analyses assumed roughly uniform sequencing depth across donors, an assumption that may not hold. In a later analysis, HLA-associated TCR beta chains were found to be more clonally expanded and to have lower generation probabilities than equally common non-associated chains. The only immune exposure information available for the cohort was CMV serostatus. According to a later analysis, most CMV-associated TCR beta chains appeared to be HLA-restricted, and the HLA associations seemed to be driven largely by CMV exposure. In a later analysis, 15,000 to 20,000 TCR beta sequences were associated with specific HLA alleles at a false discovery rate of 0.05. According to the authors, the approach could potentially be generalized to other disease states and immunological phenotypes. In a later analysis, the rate of TCR association differed among HLA loci, with DRB1 alleles having the most associated TCRs and HLA-C alleles having the fewest. In an earlier analysis of 587 of the donors, most TCR beta V segments appeared in productive rearrangements about 87% or about 30% of the time, broadly matching IMGT annotations. Correlated functional status among segregating V segments might reflect linkage disequilibrium, but an unknown experimental factor could not be ruled out. Because counts were too low, some 16 rarely observed V segments, including chromosome 9 orphons, were excluded from the earlier analysis of under 650 of the donors. In this cohort, only TCR beta chains were sequenced, and detectable features were limited by the absence of alpha or paired-chain data. Most TCR sequences were seen in very few donors, while some public TCRs were found in many individuals. V-gene and J-gene trimming of TCR beta chains was associated with a missense DCLRE1C variant in a later genetic analysis, and the association was replicated in an independent cohort. A further reported finding was that TCR beta sequences accurately predicted the HLA-A and HLA-B alleles for most subjects in the first cohort. The classifier was reported to diagnose cytomegalovirus status with high specificity and sensitivity in both the original and validation cohorts.

CDR1 SGHDT and CDR2 YYEEEE are derived from the germline V gene. The germline ends are 11 bases apart after V is trimmed by 4 bases and J by 9 bases. The CDR3 sequence holds 12 residues, the cysteine and phenylalanine included. The entry retains the CDR3 DNA only, 36 bases that are in frame from base 1. This receptor chain uses TRBV5-6 and TRBJ2-1; possibly the D gene is TRBD1, per 6 matching bases. Sequences were obtained from PBMCs. The TCR comes from a man aged 60 to 75 in good health and CMV-seronegative. This receptor carries the CDR3 CASSRTVGEQFF. The nucleotides read TGTGCCAGCAGCCGGACAGTAGGTGAGCAGTTCTTC.